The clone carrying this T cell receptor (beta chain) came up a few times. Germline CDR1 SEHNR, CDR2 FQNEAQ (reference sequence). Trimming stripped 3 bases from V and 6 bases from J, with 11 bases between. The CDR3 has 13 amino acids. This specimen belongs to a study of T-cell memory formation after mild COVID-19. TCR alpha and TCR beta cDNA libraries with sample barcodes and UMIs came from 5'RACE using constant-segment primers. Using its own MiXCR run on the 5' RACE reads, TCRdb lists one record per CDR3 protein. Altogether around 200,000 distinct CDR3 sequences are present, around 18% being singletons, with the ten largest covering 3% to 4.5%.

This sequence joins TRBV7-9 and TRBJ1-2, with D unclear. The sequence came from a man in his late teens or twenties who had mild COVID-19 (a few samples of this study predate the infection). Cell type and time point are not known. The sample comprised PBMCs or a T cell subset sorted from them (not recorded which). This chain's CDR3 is CASSFLQVDGYTF. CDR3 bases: TGTGCCAGCAGCTTCCTTCAGGTGGATGGCTACACCTTC.